This T cell receptor (beta chain) came from a study of shared clonotypes between healthy human individuals. Trimming cost V 5 bases and J 1 base; bases outside gene matches: 9. Per germline, CDR1 MNHEY and CDR2 SMNVEV (reference sequence). The CDR3 runs 17 residues. The protocol was immunoSEQ multiplex PCR, while the TCRdb copy is restricted to in-frame clones and leaves out a portion. The sample consists of some 2.1 million clones, 95% of them appearing once. Donors had no recently reported acute infections or vaccinations and were HIV-negative. The authors divided CD4+ cells into CD45RA+ naive and CD45RA-negative memory subsets.

Sequenced sample: naive CD4+ T cells sorted from blood. Subset indicated: CD45RA+ positively selected. The sequence came from a man between 18 and 35 years old in good health. This chain links TRBV27 with TRBJ2-5; 11 positions match TRBD2. The CDR3 coding sequence is TGTGCCAGCAGTCCTACCCTAGCGGGAGGACCCCAAGAGACCCAGTACTTC. Its translation is CASSPTLAGGPQETQYF.